This T cell receptor beta chain was sequenced during a study of response to subunit inactivated influenza vaccine. Study-level points and caveats: Few new T cells, the authors suggested, are recruited by each seasonal influenza vaccination.

On this clonotype: Its specificity is unknown.

TCRdb independently ran MiXCR on the RT-PCR reads; one entry per CDR3 protein. This sample has hundreds of thousands of distinct CDR3 sequences, with about 15% found just once. CDR1 and CDR2 from the germline V gene are MGHRA and YSYEKL. The CDR3 extends over 14 amino acids. J was trimmed by 8 bases and V by 3 bases; bases with no gene match: 6. The chain recombines TRBV4-1 with TRBJ2-1; 8 nucleotides align to TRBD2. The starting material was PBMCs from blood, obtained 11 to 12 days after vaccination. The sequence was obtained from a man in his forties or fifties who received an inactivated influenza vaccine. The CDR3 DNA sequence: TGCGCCAGCAGCCACCTCGGGGGGGCGGATGAGCAGTTCTTC. Residues: CASSHLGGADEQFF.